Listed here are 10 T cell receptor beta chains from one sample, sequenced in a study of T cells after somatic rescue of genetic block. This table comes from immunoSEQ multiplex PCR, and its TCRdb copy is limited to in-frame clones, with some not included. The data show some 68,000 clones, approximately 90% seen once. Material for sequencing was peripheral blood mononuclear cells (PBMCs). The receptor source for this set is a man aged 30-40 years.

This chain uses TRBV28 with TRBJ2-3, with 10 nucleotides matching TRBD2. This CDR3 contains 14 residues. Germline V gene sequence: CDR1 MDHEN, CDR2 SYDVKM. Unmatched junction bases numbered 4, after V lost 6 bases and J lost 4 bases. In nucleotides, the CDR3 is TGTGCCAGCAGGTTAGCGGGAGGACCAGATACGCAGTATTTT. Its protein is CASRLAGGPDTQYF.

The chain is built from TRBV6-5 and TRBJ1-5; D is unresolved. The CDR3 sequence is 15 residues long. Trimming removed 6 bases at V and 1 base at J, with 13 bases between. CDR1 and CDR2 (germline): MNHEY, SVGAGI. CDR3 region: CASSRYGTSNQPQHF. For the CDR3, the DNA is TGTGCCAGCAGCCGATACGGCACCAGCAATCAGCCCCAGCATTTT.

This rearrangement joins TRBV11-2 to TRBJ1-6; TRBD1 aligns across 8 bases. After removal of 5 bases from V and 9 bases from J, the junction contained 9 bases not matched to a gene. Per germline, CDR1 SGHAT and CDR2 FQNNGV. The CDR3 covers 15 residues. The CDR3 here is CASSASGQGSSPLHF. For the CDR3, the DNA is TGTGCCAGCAGCGCGAGCGGACAGGGATCTTCACCCCTCCACTTT.

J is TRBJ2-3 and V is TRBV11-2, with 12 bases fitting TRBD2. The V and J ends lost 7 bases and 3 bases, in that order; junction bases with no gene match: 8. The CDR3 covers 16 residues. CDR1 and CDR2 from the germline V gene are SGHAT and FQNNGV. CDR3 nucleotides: TGTGCCAGCACCCTGACTAGCGGGAGTGCAACAGATACGCAGTATTTT. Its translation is CASTLTSGSATDTQYF.

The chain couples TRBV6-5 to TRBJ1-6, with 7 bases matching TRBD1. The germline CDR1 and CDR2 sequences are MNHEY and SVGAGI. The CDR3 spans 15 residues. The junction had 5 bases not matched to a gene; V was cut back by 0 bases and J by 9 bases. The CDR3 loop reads CASSYSDREGSPLHF. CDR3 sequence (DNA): TGTGCCAGCAGTTACTCTGACAGGGAAGGTTCACCCCTCCACTTT.

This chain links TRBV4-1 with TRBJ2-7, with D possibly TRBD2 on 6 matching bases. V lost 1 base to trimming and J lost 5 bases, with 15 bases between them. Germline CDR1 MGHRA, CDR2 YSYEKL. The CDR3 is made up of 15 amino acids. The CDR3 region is CASSQGILASDEQYF. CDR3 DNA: TGCGCCAGCAGCCAAGGAATACTAGCTTCGGACGAGCAGTACTTC.

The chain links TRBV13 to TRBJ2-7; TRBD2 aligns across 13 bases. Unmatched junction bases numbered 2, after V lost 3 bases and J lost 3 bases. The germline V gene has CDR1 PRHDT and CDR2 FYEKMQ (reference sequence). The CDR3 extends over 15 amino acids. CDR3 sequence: CASSFWTSGSYEQYF. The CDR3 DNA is TGTGCCAGCAGCTTCTGGACTAGCGGGAGCTACGAGCAGTACTTC. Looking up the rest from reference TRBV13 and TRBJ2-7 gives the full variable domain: AAGVIQSPRHLIKEKRETATLKCYPIPRHDTVYWYQQGPGQDPQFLISFYEKMQSDKGSIPDRFSAQQFSDYHSELNMSSLELGDSALYFCASSFWTSGSYEQYFGPGTRLTVT.

The CDR3, as DNA: TGCGCCAGCAGCTTGGCGGGACCCGAGGGGGAGCAGTACTTC. It translates to CASSLAGPEGEQYF. V usage is TRBV5-1 and J usage is TRBJ2-7, with D perhaps TRBD1 or TRBD2 (5 bases each). V was pared by 0 bases and J by 7 bases, with 14 bases between. The CDR3 has 14 amino acids. Germline loops: CDR1 SGHRS, CDR2 YFSETQ. Supplemented by reference TRBV5-1 and TRBJ2-7, the full variable domain reads KAGVTQTPRYLIKTRGQQVTLSCSPISGHRSVSWYQQTPGQGLQFLFEYFSETQRNKGNFPGRFSGRQFSNSRSEMNVSTLELGDSALYLCASSLAGPEGEQYFGPGTRLTVT.

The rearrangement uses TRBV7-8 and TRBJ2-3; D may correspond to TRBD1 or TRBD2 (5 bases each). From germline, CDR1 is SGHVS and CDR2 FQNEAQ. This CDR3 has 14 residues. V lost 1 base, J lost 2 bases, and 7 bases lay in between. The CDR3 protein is CASSLDGATDTQYF. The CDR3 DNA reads TGTGCCAGCAGCTTAGACGGGGCCACAGATACGCAGTATTTT. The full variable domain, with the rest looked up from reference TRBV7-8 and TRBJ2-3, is GAGVSQSPRYKVAKRGQDVALRCDPISGHVSLFWYQQALGQGPEFLTYFQNEAQLDKSGLPSDRFFAERPEGSVSTLKIQRTQQEDSAVYLCASSLDGATDTQYFGPGTRLTVL.

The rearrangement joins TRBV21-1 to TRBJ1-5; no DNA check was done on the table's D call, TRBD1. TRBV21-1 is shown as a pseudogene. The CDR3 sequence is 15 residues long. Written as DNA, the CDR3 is TGTGCCAGCAGCAAAGTGGGCAGGGGGTTTCAGCCCCAGCATTTT. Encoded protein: CASSKVGRGFQPQHF.